The count of the clone carrying this T cell receptor beta chain is one. Its antigen is not identified. CDR1 is ENHRY and CDR2 is SYGVKD in the germline V gene. The CDR3 is 16 residues long. J was trimmed by 1 base and V by 6 bases; bases with no gene match: 11. This sample is drawn from a study of T cells after yellow fever vaccination. Regarding the study as a whole: From the bulk population, abundant clonotypes could contaminate and appear within FACS-sorted repertoires.

UMIs and a universal primer site were added when TCR cDNA was made by 5'RACE template switching. TCRdb used MiXCR to reprocess the 5' RACE reads, holding one entry per CDR3 protein. The table lists 500,000 to 550,000 distinct CDR3 sequences, just over 20% of them singletons, with approximately 16% in the top ten. This chain joins TRBV10-3 and TRBJ1-1; 7 bases are a match to TRBD1. The sequence came from a man aged 18 to 29 who received the YFV17D yellow fever vaccine. The input for sequencing was PBMCs, taken approximately 22 days after the first yellow fever vaccination. The CDR3 sequence: CAIRTRQGGENTEAFF. For the CDR3, the DNA is TGTGCCATCAGGACAAGACAGGGCGGGGAGAACACTGAAGCTTTCTTT.